This is a list of T cell receptor beta chains from one sample in a study of PD-L1 blockade in urothelial cancer. Profiled with immunoSEQ multiplex PCR; TCRdb holds only in-frame clones, not every one. Counted here are approximately 71,000 clones, approximately 91% occurring once; the ten biggest clones make up roughly 3.3%. Sample: PBMCs, taken around atezolizumab (anti-PD-L1) treatment. These receptors all come from a man aged 60 to 69 with urothelial cancer. The CDR3 runs from the conserved cysteine through the conserved F or W. A D gene is named only where the DNA matches it firmly. The size entry is marked missing in some rows and otherwise reads once, few, many or a size class.

D: TRBD1
size: -
V: TRBV6-5
J: TRBJ2-7
length: 14
CDR3: CASSERQGADEQYF
DNA: TGTGCCAGCAGTGAGCGACAGGGGGCGGACGAGCAGTACTTC

D: TRBD2
size: -
V: TRBV6-4
J: TRBJ2-1
length: 15
CDR3: CASSDTAGGYNEQFF
DNA: TGTGCCAGCAGTGACACAGCGGGGGGGTACAATGAGCAGTTCTTC

D: TRBD1
size: -
V: TRBV18
J: TRBJ1-2
length: 13
CDR3: CASSRDREDGYTF
DNA: TGTGCCAGCTCAAGGGACAGGGAGGATGGCTACACCTTC

D: -
size: -
V: TRBV10-2
J: TRBJ2-1
length: 14
CDR3: CATIRKGQYNEQFF
DNA: TGCGCCACCATCCGGAAGGGGCAATACAATGAGCAGTTCTTC

D: TRBD2
size: -
V: TRBV7-2
J: TRBJ2-3
length: 16
CDR3: CASSIGLAGMSDTQYF
DNA: TGTGCCAGCAGCATAGGACTAGCGGGAATGTCAGATACGCAGTATTTT

D: TRBD1
size: -
V: TRBV5-1
J: TRBJ2-3
length: 15
CDR3: CASSPGQGVVDTQYF
DNA: TGCGCCAGCAGCCCTGGACAGGGCGTTGTTGATACGCAGTATTTT

D: -
size: -
V: TRBV7-9
J: TRBJ1-5
length: 13
CDR3: CASSPSTGGMRHF
DNA: TGTGCCAGCAGCCCGTCGACGGGGGGCATGAGACATTTT

D: TRBD1
size: -
V: TRBV7-9
J: TRBJ1-1
length: 15
CDR3: CASSLRAGGNTEAFF
DNA: TGTGCCAGCAGCTTAAGGGCAGGGGGGAACACTGAAGCTTTCTTT

D: -
size: once
V: TRBV20-1
J: TRBJ2-3
length: 10
CDR3: CSAPFDTQYF
DNA: TGCAGTGCTCCCTTCGATACGCAGTATTTT

D: TRBD2
size: -
V: TRBV11-2
J: TRBJ2-7
length: 15
CDR3: CASSTSTSNSYEQYF
DNA: TGTGCCAGCAGCACCTCGACTAGCAATAGCTACGAGCAGTACTTC

D: -
size: -
V: TRBV11-2
J: TRBJ2-7
length: 13
CDR3: CASSYDRTYEQYF
DNA: TGTGCCAGCAGCTACGACAGGACCTACGAGCAGTACTTC

D: -
size: -
V: TRBV6-1
J: TRBJ2-3
length: 14
CDR3: CASSEAPSTDTQYF
DNA: TGTGCCAGCAGTGAAGCTCCGAGCACAGATACGCAGTATTTT

D: TRBD1
size: once
V: TRBV6-1
J: TRBJ1-1
length: 12
CDR3: CASIGQATEAFF
DNA: TGTGCCAGCATTGGACAGGCCACTGAAGCTTTCTTT

D: TRBD1
size: -
V: TRBV5-1
J: TRBJ1-5
length: 20
CDR3: CASSLAGQGPLILSNQPQHF
DNA: TGCGCCAGCAGCTTGGCGGGACAGGGGCCGCTTATTCTTAGCAATCAGCCCCAGCATTTT

D: -
size: -
V: TRBV6-1
J: TRBJ1-5
length: 14
CDR3: CASSETDVGQPQHF
DNA: TGTGCCAGCAGTGAGACAGATGTAGGTCAGCCCCAGCATTTT

D: -
size: -
V: TRBV15
J: TRBJ2-2
length: 15
CDR3: CATSRDLSNTGELFF
DNA: TGTGCCACCAGCAGAGATCTATCGAACACCGGGGAGCTGTTTTTT

D: -
size: -
V: TRBV6-6
J: TRBJ1-2
length: 14
CDR3: CASSYGPQVYGYTF
DNA: TGTGCCAGCAGTTACGGTCCCCAGGTCTATGGCTACACCTTC

D: TRBD1
size: -
V: TRBV5-1
J: TRBJ1-2
length: 13
CDR3: CASSSDRGDGYTF
DNA: TGCGCCAGCAGCTCGGACAGGGGGGACGGCTACACCTTC

D: TRBD1
size: -
V: TRBV19
J: TRBJ1-1
length: 15
CDR3: CASRRPGQGTTEAFF
DNA: TGTGCCAGTAGACGACCGGGACAGGGAACCACTGAAGCTTTCTTT

D: -
size: -
V: TRBV4-1
J: TRBJ2-1
length: 15
CDR3: CASSQFTLVHNEQFF
DNA: TGCGCCAGCAGCCAATTTACCTTAGTCCACAATGAGCAGTTCTTC

D: TRBD2
size: -
V: TRBV7-2
J: TRBJ2-1
length: 15
CDR3: CASSLGTSGQNEQFF
DNA: TGTGCCAGCAGCTTAGGCACTAGCGGCCAAAATGAGCAGTTCTTC

D: -
size: -
V: TRBV21-1
J: TRBJ2-4
length: 14
CDR3: CASSSPRNKNIQYF
DNA: TGTGCCAGCAGCAGCCCGCGGAACAAAAACATTCAGTACTTC

D: TRBD2
size: -
V: TRBV23-1
J: TRBJ2-1
length: 14
CDR3: CASSHPPGGDEQFF
DNA: TGCGCCAGCAGTCATCCGCCCGGGGGGGATGAGCAGTTCTTC

D: -
size: -
V: TRBV14
J: TRBJ1-1
length: 13
CDR3: CASSLQEYTEAFF
DNA: TGTGCCAGCAGCCTACAGGAATACACTGAAGCTTTCTTT

D: TRBD2
size: -
V: TRBV6-5
J: TRBJ2-3
length: 16
CDR3: CASSYGRLAGGDTQYF
DNA: TGTGCCAGCAGTTACGGTAGACTAGCGGGGGGCGATACGCAGTATTTT

D: -
size: -
V: TRBV9
J: TRBJ2-7
length: 17
CDR3: CASSVAGGTEPLREQYF
DNA: TGTGCCAGCAGCGTAGCTGGGGGGACGGAGCCCCTGAGGGAGCAGTACTTC

D: -
size: -
V: TRBV7-9
J: TRBJ1-2
length: 14
CDR3: CASSLAQGGYGYTF
DNA: TGTGCCAGCAGCTTAGCGCAAGGCGGCTATGGCTACACCTTC

D: -
size: once
V: TRBV6-6
J: TRBJ1-4
length: 11
CDR3: CASSTDEKLFF
DNA: TGTGCCAGCAGCACGGATGAAAAACTGTTTTTT

D: TRBD2
size: -
V: TRBV7-3
J: TRBJ2-3
length: 20
CDR3: CASSPGGLAGGTISTDTQYF
DNA: TGTGCCAGCAGCCCTGGGGGACTAGCGGGGGGCACGATTAGCACAGATACGCAGTATTTT

D: TRBD1
size: -
V: TRBV27
J: TRBJ2-3
length: 14
CDR3: CASTGQGGVDTQYF
DNA: TGTGCCAGCACAGGACAGGGGGGAGTGGATACGCAGTATTTT

D: -
size: once
V: TRBV19
J: TRBJ1-2
length: 13
CDR3: CASSIAGAHGYTF
DNA: TGTGCCAGTAGTATAGCAGGGGCCCATGGCTACACCTTC

D: -
size: -
V: TRBV12-5
J: TRBJ2-7
length: 15
CDR3: CASRSQGDVSYEQYF
DNA: TGTGCTAGCCGTTCCCAGGGTGACGTTTCCTACGAGCAGTACTTC

D: -
size: -
V: TRBV6-5
J: TRBJ1-2
length: 12
CDR3: CASSPTTGGYTF
DNA: TGTGCCAGCAGTCCCACGACAGGTGGCTACACCTTC

D: -
size: -
V: TRBV19
J: TRBJ1-6
length: 15
CDR3: CASSIGPGSNSPLHF
DNA: TGTGCCAGTAGTATAGGGCCAGGATCTAATTCACCCCTCCACTTT

D: -
size: -
V: TRBV14
J: TRBJ2-7
length: 13
CDR3: CASSPREGYEQYF
DNA: TGTGCCAGCAGCCCCCGAGAGGGCTACGAGCAGTACTTC

D: TRBD1
size: -
V: TRBV4-3
J: TRBJ2-3
length: 18
CDR3: CASSQAGPGTGYTDTQYF
DNA: TGCGCCAGCAGCCAAGCAGGACCCGGGACAGGGTACACAGATACGCAGTATTTT